This T cell receptor beta chain was profiled in a study of cytomegalovirus exposure and HLA in healthy donors (dated by TCRdb to the late 2010s). About the study as a whole: An earlier analysis of 587 of the donors reported approximately 300 Gb of sequence data and 117 million unique TCR beta sequences obtained from 180 million or so T cells. Roughly 300 gigabases of sequencing data and approximately 84 million unique TCR sequences were included in an early release covering several hundred HLA-typed donors. The genetic ancestry cluster associated with self-reported Caucasian donors included 81% of the 350 to 500 genotyped donors. The aim of the study was to test whether cataloging public T cell receptors could identify signatures of past pathogen exposure. Using immunosequencing, the study profiled T cell repertoires from around 670 subjects and related those repertoires to cytomegalovirus serostatus. Along with the roughly 700-subject first cohort, a separate validation cohort of some 130 different subjects was used. The study combined high-throughput TCR immunosequencing, statistical association of individual TCRs with disease status, and machine learning to predict cytomegalovirus infection status. To study patterns of TCR occurrence, a later analysis re-analyzed previously published TCR beta repertoires from 550 to 800 donors and added high-resolution HLA genotyping. Rather than drawing on any new phenotypic data, the later analysis identified candidate immune exposures from TCR beta sequences and the way those sequences occurred across donors. An earlier analysis of approximately 500 of the donors applied high-throughput TCR beta sequencing to assess whether each TCR beta V gene segment acted as functional or pseudogenic. Donor age, sex, ethnicity and CMV serostatus were compiled alongside the repertoire data. A later genetic analysis took genome-wide SNP genotypes for about 55% of the roughly 700 donors and used that subset as a discovery cohort. All discovery cohort repertoires had been generated on a single sequencing platform. HLA typing covered class I and class II loci at four-digit resolution. Typing coverage varied by locus: roughly 620-640 donors for A, B, C, DRB1 and DQB1; approximately 500 for DQA1; about 590 for DPA1; fewer than 480 for DPB1. A few DR-DQ haplotypes were handled as single units for association and clustering because linkage in the cohort was strong. Across 398 genotyped donors of the cohort, an average of roughly 200,000 unique TCR beta nucleotide sequences per donor were sequenced, and approximately 17% of those sequences were non-productive. What the authors observed across the whole study: In a later genetic analysis, fewer N-insertions in productive TCRs were reported among donors in an Asian-associated ancestry cluster than the approximately 710-donor mean. In an earlier analysis of 587 of the donors, most TCR beta V segments appeared in productive rearrangements about 87% or about 30% of the time, broadly matching IMGT annotations. Because HLA typing was missing for some donors at each locus, association tests included only the typed subset. While some public TCRs were present in many individuals, most TCR sequences turned up only very rarely across donors. Presence/absence analyses assumed roughly uniform sequencing depth across donors, an assumption that may not hold. A later genetic analysis associated a missense DCLRE1C variant with V-gene and J-gene trimming of TCR beta chains, and an independent cohort replicated the association. The classifier was reported to diagnose cytomegalovirus status with high specificity and sensitivity in both the original cohort and the validation cohort. A few of the identified cytomegalovirus-associated TCR beta chains were confirmed in vitro to be specific for cytomegalovirus antigens. Most CMV-associated TCR beta chains appeared to be HLA-restricted in a later analysis, and the HLA associations seemed to be driven largely by CMV exposure. Linkage disequilibrium might explain the correlated functional status among segregating V segments, but an unknown experimental factor could not be excluded. A cluster of highly shared sequence variants was judged likely to be a technical artifact of the sequencing pipeline. Because the 87-base-pair reads could not distinguish some IMGT-functional V segments, including TRBV6-2 and TRBV6-3, those segments were excluded. Several of the top co-occurrence clusters appeared to be linked to parvovirus B19, influenza, CMV and Epstein-Barr virus, according to a later analysis. The study listed over 150 TCR beta chains as associated with cytomegalovirus. In a later analysis, some 17,000 TCR beta sequences were associated with specific HLA alleles at a false discovery rate of 0.05. In a later analysis, HLA-associated TCR beta chains showed more clonal expansion and lower generation probabilities than non-associated chains that were equally common. Because counts were too low, about 18 rarely observed V segments, including chromosome 9 orphons, were excluded from the earlier analysis of under 650 of the donors. CMV serostatus was the only immune exposure information available for the cohort. When HLA alleles, especially DR and DQ, strongly co-occurred, attributing TCR associations to individual alleles was difficult. A later analysis found that TCR association rates varied across HLA loci, with DRB1 alleles showing the most associated TCRs and HLA-C alleles the fewest. Only TCR beta chains were sequenced in this cohort, and the absence of alpha or paired-chain data limited detectable features. The authors suggested that the approach could potentially be extended to other disease states and immunological phenotypes. A further reported finding was that TCR beta sequences accurately predicted the HLA-A and HLA-B alleles for most subjects in the first cohort.

The junction carries 6 bases between V and J, which are trimmed by 2 bases and 5 bases respectively. CDR1 MDHEN and CDR2 SYDVKM are derived from the germline V gene. From its cysteine to its phenylalanine, the CDR3 spans 12 amino acids. Only the CDR3 part of the read is kept: 36 bases, read in frame from the first base. Libraries were made using the immunoSEQ multiplex PCR assay. The multiplex PCR relied on a mix of 60 forward primers for TCR Vbeta segments and 13 reverse primers for TCR Jbeta segments. The CDR3 region of rearranged TCR beta genes was amplified from genomic DNA with a multiplex PCR assay. On the Illumina HiSeq System, the amplified TCR beta libraries were sequenced as 87-base-pair reads. The source study handled its data this way. In a later analysis, some 80 million unique TCR beta chains were counted across the roughly 610 repertoires, and roughly 10 million of these chains were shared by at least two donors. A nearest-neighbor algorithm error-corrected the raw reads and collapsed the reads into unique sequences, merging closely related sequences to remove PCR and sequencing errors. Alignment of CDR3 sequences to IMGT reference sequences was used to assign V, D and J gene segments. For a sequence to be retained, a match of at least six nucleotides was required to both a V gene segment and a J gene segment. A rearrangement was called productive if the CDR3 had no stop codons and remained in frame with V and J, and every other rearrangement was called non-productive. Following IMGT convention, CDR3 was defined as the stretch from the second conserved V-encoded cysteine to the conserved J-encoded phenylalanine. The earlier analysis of about 620 of the donors excluded sequences that lacked an unambiguous match to a single V gene segment. In an earlier analysis of 587 of the donors, V segments were called functional above 56.7% productive rearrangements and were called segregating when the between-donor standard deviation exceeded 5%. A statistical classification framework was built to diagnose cytomegalovirus status from the catalog of TCR beta chain sequences. A later analysis assigned V and J genes by comparing TCR nucleotide sequences with IMGT/GENE-DB human TR gene sequences. Using the TCRdist pipeline, a later analysis assigned CDR3 sequences along with most-parsimonious VDJ recombination scenarios. In a later analysis, every TCR beta chain was defined by the combination of its CDR3 amino acid sequence and its V-gene family, and reads without a unique V-gene family were dropped. In a later analysis, some 600 highly shared, low-generation-probability nucleotide sequences were removed to address suspected cross-contamination and a sequencing artifact. In a later analysis, a clonal expansion index for each public chain was calculated from normalized within-repertoire ranks of inferred template counts. A later analysis computed generation probabilities with a VDJ recombination model fitted to out-of-frame rearrangements, and checked the results against IGoR. In a later analysis, hypergeometric tests were used to score TCR-TCR, TCR-HLA and TCR-CMV co-occurrence, with a repertoire-size bias correction applied to TCR pairs. To estimate false discovery rates, a later analysis permuted the HLA or CMV assignments 20 times. In a later analysis, co-occurring TCRs were grouped with DBSCAN, and TCRdist sequence similarity was added when clustering was performed within HLA-allele-positive subsets. For co-occurrence clustering, repertoires with fewer than 30,000 or more than 120,000 public chains were excluded, along with about five repertoires with anomalous nucleotide sharing. TCRdb's version of the immuneACCESS table is confined to in-frame rearrangements and falls short of the full clone set. An unresolved V gene accounts for under half of the shortfall where checked; the remainder is of unknown origin. Clone size and V and J calls were adopted from that table, with D and trimming inferred from the DNA. The sample has approximately 30,000 clones on record. The leading ten clones occupy 3.5% to 5% of the sample.

In total, 600 or so healthy bone marrow donors made up the cohort. Cohort members were all nominally healthy when sampled, although unrecorded immune exposures were likely present. The donor was CMV seropositive and was included in the group of approximately 300 seropositive cohort members. A peripheral blood sample was collected from each donor, and TCR beta sequencing was performed on peripheral blood mononuclear cells. Genomic DNA was extracted from the blood cell samples with the Qiagen DNeasy Blood Extraction Kit. A remark on this clone: What this receptor recognizes is not known.

What was sequenced was PBMCs. This chain is built from TRBV28 and TRBJ1-2, with no confidently assigned D gene. The TCR comes from a woman aged 40 to 50 in good health and CMV-seropositive. The sequenced DNA is TGTGCCAGCAGTTTAGTGAGTTATGGCTACACCTTC. It specifies CASSLVSYGYTF.